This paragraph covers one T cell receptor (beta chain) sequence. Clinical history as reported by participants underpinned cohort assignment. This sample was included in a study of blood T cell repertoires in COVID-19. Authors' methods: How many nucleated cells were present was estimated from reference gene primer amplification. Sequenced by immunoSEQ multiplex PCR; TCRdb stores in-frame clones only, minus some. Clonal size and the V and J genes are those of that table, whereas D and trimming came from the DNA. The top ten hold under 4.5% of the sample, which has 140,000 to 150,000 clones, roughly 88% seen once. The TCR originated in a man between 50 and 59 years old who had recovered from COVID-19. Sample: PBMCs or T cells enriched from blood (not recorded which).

Here the CDR3 DNA reads TGTGCCAGCAGTGATCCGGGACAGGGGGCTGGAGGCTACACCTTC. As protein: CASSDPGQGAGGYTF. The chain has TRBV25-1 and TRBJ1-2; TRBD1 aligns across 12 bases. The ends lost 3 bases at V and 8 bases at J; junction bases unmatched: 7. CDR3 length: 15 residues. Germline V gene lookup returns CDR1 MGHDK and CDR2 SYGVNS.